This T cell receptor beta chain was identified during a study of blood T cell repertoires in COVID-19. Study at large: Whether acute or convalescent, the COVID-19 samples came from the United States, Italy and Spain.

Method: immunoSEQ multiplex PCR; TCRdb's copy keeps in-frame clones and lacks some. The sample contains 300,000 to 400,000 clones, 80% to 90% of which appear only once. Unmatched junction bases numbered 9, after V lost 6 bases and J lost 7 bases. The CDR3 has 14 residues. Per the germline V gene, CDR1 is MNHEY and CDR2 is SVGEGT. J is TRBJ1-5 and V is TRBV6-2 or TRBV6-3; 7 bases match TRBD1. Sequenced material: PBMCs or T cells enriched from blood (not recorded which). This receptor was obtained from a middle-aged woman with acute COVID-19. The CDR3 is CASSRTGASQPQHF. The CDR3 DNA follows: TGTGCCAGCAGCCGAACAGGGGCAAGCCAGCCCCAGCATTTT.